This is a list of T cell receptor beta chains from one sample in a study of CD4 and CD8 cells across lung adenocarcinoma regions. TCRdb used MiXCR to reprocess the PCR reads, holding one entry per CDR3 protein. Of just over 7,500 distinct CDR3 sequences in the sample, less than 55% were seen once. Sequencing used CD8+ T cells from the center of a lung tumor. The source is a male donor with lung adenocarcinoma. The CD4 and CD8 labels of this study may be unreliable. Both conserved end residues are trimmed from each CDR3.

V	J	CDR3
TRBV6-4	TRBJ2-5	ASSESGGREQY
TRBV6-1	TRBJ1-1	ASRELPGQGPSGTEAF
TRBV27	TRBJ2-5	ASGGPGGRGQETQY
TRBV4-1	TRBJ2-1	ASSHLAVSLYNEQF
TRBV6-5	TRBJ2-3	ASSYLDRGRDTQY
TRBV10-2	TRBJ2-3	ASSDSGPRSTQY
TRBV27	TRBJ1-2	ASSSQDRKGYT
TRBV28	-	ASSSAGGQETQY
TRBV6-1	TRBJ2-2	ASRGGGQNTGELF
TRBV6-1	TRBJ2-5	ASRTGGTQY
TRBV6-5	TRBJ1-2	ASSYSRTGYGYT
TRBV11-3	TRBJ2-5	ASSLDHRGGQETQY
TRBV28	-	ASSGRRGYEQY
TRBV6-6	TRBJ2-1	ASTKRRDTYGNEQF
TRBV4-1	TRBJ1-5	ASSQEDVSNQPQH
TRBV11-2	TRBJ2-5	ASSLLSTGFQETQY
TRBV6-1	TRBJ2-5	ASSEPRAGYQQY
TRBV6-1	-	ASSEDRDYEQY
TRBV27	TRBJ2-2	ASSLGPQVNTGELF
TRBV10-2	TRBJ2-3	ASKGFSDTQY